This T cell receptor (beta chain) stems from a study of Graves' ophthalmopathy and Graves' hyperthyroidism. With 6 bases clipped from V and 5 bases from J, the junction kept 8 bases outside the gene matches. CDR1 and CDR2 (germline): SQVTM, ANQGSEA. The CDR3 loop spans 13 amino acids. The TCR beta CDR3 regions underwent amplification from RNA transcripts. The authors performed first-round RT-PCR with HTBI primers and then a second-round multiplex PCR. TCRdb used MiXCR to reprocess the multiplex PCR reads, holding one entry per CDR3 protein. The data hold 740,000 or so distinct CDR3 sequences, with roughly 40% observed a single time. Many counts were recorded for this clonotype.

The sample was peripheral blood. This TCR was recovered from an adult man with Graves' ophthalmopathy. The rearrangement joins TRBV29-1 to TRBJ2-5, with TRBD1 matching 8 bases. CDR3 in DNA: TGCAGCGTGGCGACAGGGGCTGGGGAGACCCAGTACTTC. It specifies CSVATGAGETQYF.